This entry concerns a single T cell receptor beta chain. The antigen remains undetermined. It was genomic DNA that served as the template for profiling TCR beta VDJ and CDR3. TCRdb analysed the reads with MiXCR anew, one entry per CDR3 protein. The table includes hundreds of thousands of distinct CDR3 sequences, 60% to 80% detected once. This record belongs to a study of CD8+CD57+ T cells in acquired aplastic anemia. Germline-derived CDR1 and CDR2 are SGHRS and YFSETQ. The V end lost 3 bases, the J end lost 2 bases, and 9 bases lay between the germline ends. The CDR3 is made up of 14 amino acids. The study's findings and limits: Patients and controls turned out to have approximately 29 CD8+ CDR3 sequences in common.

The specimen was sorted CD4+, CD8+, or CD8+CD57+ T cells (not recorded which) from PBMCs. The chain links TRBV5-1 to TRBJ2-1; D might be TRBD1 or TRBD2, each matching 6 bases. The source of this sequence is a human donor in good health, serving as a control. CDR3 in DNA: TGCGCCAGCAGCTGGAGGGGGGCCTACAATGAGCAGTTCTTC. Residues: CASSWRGAYNEQFF.